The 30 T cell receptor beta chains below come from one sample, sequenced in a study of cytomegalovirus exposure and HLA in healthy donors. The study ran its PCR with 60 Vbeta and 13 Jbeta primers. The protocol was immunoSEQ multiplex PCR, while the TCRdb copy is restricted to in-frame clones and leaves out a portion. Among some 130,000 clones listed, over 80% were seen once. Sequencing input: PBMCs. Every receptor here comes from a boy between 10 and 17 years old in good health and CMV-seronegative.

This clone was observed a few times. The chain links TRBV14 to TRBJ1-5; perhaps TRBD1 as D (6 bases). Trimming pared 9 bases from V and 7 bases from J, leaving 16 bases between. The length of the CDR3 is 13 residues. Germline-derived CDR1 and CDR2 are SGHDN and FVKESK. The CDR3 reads CASSSGVRQPQHF. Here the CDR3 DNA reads TGTGCCAGTAGCTCAGGGGTGAGGCAGCCCCAGCATTTT.

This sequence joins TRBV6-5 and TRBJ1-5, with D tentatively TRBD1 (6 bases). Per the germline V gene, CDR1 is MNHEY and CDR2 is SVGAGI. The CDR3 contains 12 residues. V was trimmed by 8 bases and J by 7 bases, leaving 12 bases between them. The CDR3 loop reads CASGGGGQPQHF. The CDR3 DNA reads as TGTGCCAGCGGCGGGGGGGGCCAGCCCCAGCATTTT.

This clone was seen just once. The CDR3 spells CAWSGQGDQPQHF. CDR3 coding DNA: TGTGCCTGGAGTGGACAGGGAGATCAGCCCCAGCATTTT. The chain links TRBV30 to TRBJ1-5; 7 nucleotides line up with TRBD1. Germline CDR1 GTSNPN, CDR2 SVGIG (reference sequence). This CDR3 comprises 13 residues. V was clipped by 1 base and J by 5 bases; unmatched bases: 2. Full variable domain (remainder filled in from reference TRBV30 and TRBJ1-5): SQTIHQWPATLVQPVGSPLSLECTVEGTSNPNLYWYRQAAGRGLQLLFYSVGIGQISSEVPQNLSASRPQDRQFILSSKKLLLSDSGFYLCAWSGQGDQPQHFGDGTRLSIL.

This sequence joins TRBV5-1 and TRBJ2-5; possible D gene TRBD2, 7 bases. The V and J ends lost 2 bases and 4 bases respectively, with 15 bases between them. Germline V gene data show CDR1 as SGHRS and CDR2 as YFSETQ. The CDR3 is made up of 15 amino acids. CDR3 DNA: TGCGCCAGCAGCTTAGGGGGGGCAGGGACAGAGACCCAGTACTTC. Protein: CASSLGGAGTETQYF.

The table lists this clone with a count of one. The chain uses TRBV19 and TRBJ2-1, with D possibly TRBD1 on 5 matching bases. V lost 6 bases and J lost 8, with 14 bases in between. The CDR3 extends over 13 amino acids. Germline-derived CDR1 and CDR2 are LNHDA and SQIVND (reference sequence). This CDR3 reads CASRLQGSYEQFF. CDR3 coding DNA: TGTGCCAGTAGACTGCAGGGTTCGTATGAGCAGTTCTTC.

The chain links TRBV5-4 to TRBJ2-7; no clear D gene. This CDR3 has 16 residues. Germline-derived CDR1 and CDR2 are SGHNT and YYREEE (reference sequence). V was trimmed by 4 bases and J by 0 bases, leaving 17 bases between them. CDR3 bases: TGTGCCAGCAGCATATCCCCGACGGAGAGCTCCTACGAGCAGTACTTC. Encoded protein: CASSISPTESSYEQYF.

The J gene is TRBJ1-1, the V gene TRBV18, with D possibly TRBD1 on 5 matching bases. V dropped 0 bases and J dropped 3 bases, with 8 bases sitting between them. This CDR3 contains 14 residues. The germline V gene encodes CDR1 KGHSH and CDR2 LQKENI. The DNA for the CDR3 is TGTGCCAGCTCACCACCGGCAGGGTACACTGAAGCTTTCTTT. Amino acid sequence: CASSPPAGYTEAFF.

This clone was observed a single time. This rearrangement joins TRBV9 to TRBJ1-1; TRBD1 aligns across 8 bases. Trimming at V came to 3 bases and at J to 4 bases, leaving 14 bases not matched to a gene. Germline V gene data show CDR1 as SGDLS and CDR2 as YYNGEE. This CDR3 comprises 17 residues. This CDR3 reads CASSAETNGQGGTEAFF. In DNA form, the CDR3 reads TGTGCCAGCAGCGCAGAGACCAACGGACAGGGCGGCACTGAAGCTTTCTTT.

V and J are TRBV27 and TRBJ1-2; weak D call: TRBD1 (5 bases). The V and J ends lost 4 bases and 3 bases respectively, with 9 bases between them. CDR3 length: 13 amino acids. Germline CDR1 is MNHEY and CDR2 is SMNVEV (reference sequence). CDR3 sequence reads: CASSWAGDYGYTF. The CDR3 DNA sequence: TGTGCCAGCAGTTGGGCGGGGGACTATGGCTACACCTTC.

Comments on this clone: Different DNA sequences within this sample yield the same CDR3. The CDR3 DNA sequence: TGTGCCAGCAGCTTATTAACCGGGACAGGGGATGAGCAGTTCTTC. This sequence encodes CASSLLTGTGDEQFF. The chain joins TRBV7-2 to TRBJ2-1, with 10 positions matching TRBD1. The junction had 6 bases not matched to a gene; V was cut back by 2 bases and J by 8 bases. This CDR3 has 15 residues. Germline V gene sequence: CDR1 SGHTA, CDR2 FQGNSA.

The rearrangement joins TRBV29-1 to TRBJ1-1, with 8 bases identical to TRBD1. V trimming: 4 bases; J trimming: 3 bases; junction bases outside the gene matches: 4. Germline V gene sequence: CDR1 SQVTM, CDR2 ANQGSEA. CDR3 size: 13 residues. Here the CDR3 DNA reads TGCAGCGTTGTATCAGGGGGCGACACTGAAGCTTTCTTT. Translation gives CSVVSGGDTEAFF.

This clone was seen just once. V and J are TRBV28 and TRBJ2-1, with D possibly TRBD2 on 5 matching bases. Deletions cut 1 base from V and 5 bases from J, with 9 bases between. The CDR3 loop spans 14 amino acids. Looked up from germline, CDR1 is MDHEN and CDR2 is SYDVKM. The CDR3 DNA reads TGTGCCAGCAGTTTATTCACGGGGAACAATGAGCAGTTCTTC. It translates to CASSLFTGNNEQFF.

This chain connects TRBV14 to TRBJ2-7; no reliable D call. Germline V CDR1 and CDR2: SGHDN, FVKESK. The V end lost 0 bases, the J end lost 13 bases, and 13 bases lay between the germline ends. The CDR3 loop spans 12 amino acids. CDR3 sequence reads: CASSQDSIPRYF. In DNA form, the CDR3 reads TGTGCCAGCAGCCAAGATTCTATACCCCGATACTTC.

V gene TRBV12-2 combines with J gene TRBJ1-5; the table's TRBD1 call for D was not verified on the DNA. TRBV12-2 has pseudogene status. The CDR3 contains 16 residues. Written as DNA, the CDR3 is TGTGCAAGTCGCTTAGCAGGGACAGGGGTCAATCAGCCCCAGCATTTT. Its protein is CASRLAGTGVNQPQHF.

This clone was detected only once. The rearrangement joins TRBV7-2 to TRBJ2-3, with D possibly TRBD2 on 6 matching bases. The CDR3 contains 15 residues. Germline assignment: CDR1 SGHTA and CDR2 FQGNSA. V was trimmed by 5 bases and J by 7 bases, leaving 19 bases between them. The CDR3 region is CASSPRTGVMHTQYF. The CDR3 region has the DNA TGTGCCAGCAGCCCTAGGACGGGAGTCATGCATACGCAGTATTTT.

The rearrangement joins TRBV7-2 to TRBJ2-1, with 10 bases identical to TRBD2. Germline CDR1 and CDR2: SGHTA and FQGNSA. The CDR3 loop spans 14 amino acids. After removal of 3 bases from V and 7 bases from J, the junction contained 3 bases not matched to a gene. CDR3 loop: CASSFTSGNNEQFF. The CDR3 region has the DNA TGTGCCAGCAGCTTTACTAGCGGGAATAATGAGCAGTTCTTC.

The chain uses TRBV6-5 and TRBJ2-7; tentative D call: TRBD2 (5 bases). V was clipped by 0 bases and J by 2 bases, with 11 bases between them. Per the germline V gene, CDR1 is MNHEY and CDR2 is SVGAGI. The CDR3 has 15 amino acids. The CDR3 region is CASSYSLDRAYEQYF. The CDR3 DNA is TGTGCCAGCAGTTACTCACTAGATAGGGCCTACGAGCAGTACTTC.

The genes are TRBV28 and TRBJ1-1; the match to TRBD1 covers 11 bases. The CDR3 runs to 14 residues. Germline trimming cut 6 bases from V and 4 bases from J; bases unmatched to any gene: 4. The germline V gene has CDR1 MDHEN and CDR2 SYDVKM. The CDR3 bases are TGTGCCAGCAGGGCGGGACAGGGGGGCACTGAAGCTTTCTTT. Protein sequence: CASRAGQGGTEAFF.

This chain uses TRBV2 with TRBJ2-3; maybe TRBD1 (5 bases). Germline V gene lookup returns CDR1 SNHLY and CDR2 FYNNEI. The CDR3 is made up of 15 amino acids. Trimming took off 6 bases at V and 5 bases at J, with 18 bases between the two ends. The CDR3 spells CASRGPSLHRDTQYF. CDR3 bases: TGTGCCAGCAGGGGGCCTTCCCTTCATAGAGATACGCAGTATTTT.

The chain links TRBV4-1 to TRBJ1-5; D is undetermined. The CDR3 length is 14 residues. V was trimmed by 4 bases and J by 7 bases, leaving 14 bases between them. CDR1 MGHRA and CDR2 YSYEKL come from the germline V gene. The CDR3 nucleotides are TGCGCCAGCAGCCCCCCCGGGGATGGCCAGCCCCAGCATTTT. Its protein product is CASSPPGDGQPQHF.

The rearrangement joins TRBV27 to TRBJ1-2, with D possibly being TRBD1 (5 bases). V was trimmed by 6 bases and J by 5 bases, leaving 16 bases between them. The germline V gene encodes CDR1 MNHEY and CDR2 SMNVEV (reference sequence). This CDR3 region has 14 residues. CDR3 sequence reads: CASSATRVGYGYTF. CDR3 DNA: TGTGCCAGCAGCGCAACCAGGGTTGGGTATGGCTACACCTTC.

CDR3 DNA sequence: TGTGCCAGCGGCTCCCTTGGGCAGGATGAGACTTTCTTT. It translates to CASGSLGQDETFF. This sequence joins TRBV9 and TRBJ1-1, with D uncertain. V lost 7 bases and J lost 12, with 22 bases in between. This CDR3 is 13 amino acids long. CDR1 SGDLS and CDR2 YYNGEE come from the germline V gene.

The CDR3 bases are TGTGCCTGGACCCCAACGGATCCCCCAGGCGGGGGGGAGCTGTTTTTT. Its translation is CAWTPTDPPGGGELFF. V and J are TRBV30 and TRBJ2-2, with TRBD2 as a possible D gene (5 bases). Germline CDR1 GTSNPN, CDR2 SVGIG (reference sequence). CDR3 length: 16 residues. The V end was cut by 4 bases, the J end by 8 bases, with 23 bases between.

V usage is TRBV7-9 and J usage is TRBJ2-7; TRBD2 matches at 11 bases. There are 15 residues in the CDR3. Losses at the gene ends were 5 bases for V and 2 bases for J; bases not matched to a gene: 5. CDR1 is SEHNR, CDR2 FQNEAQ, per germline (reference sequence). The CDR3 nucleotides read TGTGCCAGCAGCGTTACTAGCGGGGGTACCTACGAGCAGTACTTC. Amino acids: CASSVTSGGTYEQYF.

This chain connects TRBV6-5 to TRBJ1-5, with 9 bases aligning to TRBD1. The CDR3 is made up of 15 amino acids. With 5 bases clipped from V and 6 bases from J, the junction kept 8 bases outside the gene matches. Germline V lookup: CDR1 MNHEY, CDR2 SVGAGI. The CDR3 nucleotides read TGTGCCAGCAGTCCCGGACAGGGGTTGGGTCAGCCCCAGCATTTT. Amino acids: CASSPGQGLGQPQHF.

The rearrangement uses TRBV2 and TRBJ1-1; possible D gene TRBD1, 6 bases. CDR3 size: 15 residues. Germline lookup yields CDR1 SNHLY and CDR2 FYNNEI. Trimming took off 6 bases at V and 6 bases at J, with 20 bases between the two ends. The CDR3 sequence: CASRRGSLRSPEAFF. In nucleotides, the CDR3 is TGTGCCAGCAGGAGGGGGTCGTTGAGGTCTCCTGAAGCTTTCTTT. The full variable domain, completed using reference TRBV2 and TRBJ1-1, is EPEVTQTPSHQVTQMGQEVILRCVPISNHLYFYWYRQILGQKVEFLVSFYNNEISEKSEIFDDQFSVERPDGSNFTLKIRSTKLEDSAMYFCASRRGSLRSPEAFFGQGTRLTVV.

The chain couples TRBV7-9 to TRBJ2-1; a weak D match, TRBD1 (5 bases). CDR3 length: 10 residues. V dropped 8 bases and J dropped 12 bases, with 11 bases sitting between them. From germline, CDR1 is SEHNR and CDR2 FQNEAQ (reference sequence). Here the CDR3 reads CASGADLQFF. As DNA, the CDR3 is TGTGCCAGCGGGGCAGATCTGCAGTTCTTC.

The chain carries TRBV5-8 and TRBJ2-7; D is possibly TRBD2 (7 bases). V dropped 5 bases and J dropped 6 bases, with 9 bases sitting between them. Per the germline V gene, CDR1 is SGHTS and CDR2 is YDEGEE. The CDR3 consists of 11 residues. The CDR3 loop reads CASRGGREQYF. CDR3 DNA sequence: TGTGCCAGCAGGGGGGGGCGCGAGCAGTACTTC.

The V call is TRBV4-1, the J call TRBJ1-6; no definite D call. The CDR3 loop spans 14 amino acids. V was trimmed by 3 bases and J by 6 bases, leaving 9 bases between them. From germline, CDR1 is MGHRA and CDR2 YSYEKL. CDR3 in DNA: TGCGCCAGCAGCCACCAGATAACTAATTCACCCCTCCACTTT. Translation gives CASSHQITNSPLHF.

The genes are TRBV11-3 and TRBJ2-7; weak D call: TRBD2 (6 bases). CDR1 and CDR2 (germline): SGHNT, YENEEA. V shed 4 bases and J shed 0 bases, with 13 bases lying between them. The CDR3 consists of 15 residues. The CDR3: CASSSGPEGSYEQYF. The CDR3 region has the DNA TGTGCCAGCAGCTCAGGGCCGGAGGGCTCCTACGAGCAGTACTTC.